This TCR beta chain was sequenced for a study of control samples from healthy donors and cancer patients. The CDR3 totals 16 residues. Trimming stripped 0 bases from V and 4 bases from J, with 16 bases between. Per the germline V gene, CDR1 is LGHNA and CDR2 is YNFKEQ. Produced via immunoSEQ multiplex PCR; TCRdb's table is partial and in-frame only. This sample has about 85,000 clones; approximately 91% occur once, and the top ten carry about 7.4%. The source material was blood. The TCR originated in a woman aged 60-75 years in good health. J is TRBJ2-7 and V is TRBV4-2; TRBD1 might be the D (5 bases). CDR3: CASSQDATGWVYEQYF. In DNA, the CDR3 is TGTGCCAGCAGCCAAGACGCTACAGGCTGGGTTTACGAGCAGTACTTC.